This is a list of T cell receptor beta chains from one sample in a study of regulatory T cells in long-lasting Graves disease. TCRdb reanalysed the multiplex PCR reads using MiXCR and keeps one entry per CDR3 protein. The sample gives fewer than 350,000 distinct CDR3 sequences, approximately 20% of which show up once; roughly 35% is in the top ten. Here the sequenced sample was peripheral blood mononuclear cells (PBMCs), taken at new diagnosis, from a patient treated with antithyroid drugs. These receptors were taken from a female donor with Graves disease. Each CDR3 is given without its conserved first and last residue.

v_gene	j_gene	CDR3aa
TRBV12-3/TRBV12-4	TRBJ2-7	ASRPSGGGYEQY
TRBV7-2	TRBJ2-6	ASSLGLAENSGANVLT
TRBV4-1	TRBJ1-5	ASSMGRGYSNQPQH
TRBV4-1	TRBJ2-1	ASSQDPGLPDEQF
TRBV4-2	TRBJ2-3	ASYSGTKGDTQY
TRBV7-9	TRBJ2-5	ASSLDSGTETQY
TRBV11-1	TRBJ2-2	ASSLIAANTGELF
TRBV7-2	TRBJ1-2	ASSFDFLGNGYT
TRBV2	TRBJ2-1	ASSDSRLGGNEQF
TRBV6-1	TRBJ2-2	ACSVSREGTGELF
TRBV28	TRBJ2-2	ASTPGTSRELF
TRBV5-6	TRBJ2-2	ASTFGTTNTGELF
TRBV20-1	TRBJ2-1	SAIRDGYNEQF
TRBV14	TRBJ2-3	ASSQGISGADTQY
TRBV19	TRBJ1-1	ASTPWVQTDTEVF
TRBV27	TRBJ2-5	APGGQYQETRY
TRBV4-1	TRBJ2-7	ASSLPGTGAKDSYEQY
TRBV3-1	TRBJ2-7	ASSTPGQFYEQY
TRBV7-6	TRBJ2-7	ASSLAAGNYEQY
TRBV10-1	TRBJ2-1	ASSESNSGKDNEQF
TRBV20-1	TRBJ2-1	SAHPPGLAGGPLLDNEQF
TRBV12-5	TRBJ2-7	ASGSPPREAPISSYEQY
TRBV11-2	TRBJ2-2	ASSSQPAMSTGELF
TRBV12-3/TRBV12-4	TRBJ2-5	ASSFLESQETQY
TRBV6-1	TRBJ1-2	ASTERLYGYT
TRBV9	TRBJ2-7	ASSAGDSYEQY
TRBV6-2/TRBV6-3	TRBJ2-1	ASSLMNYNEQF
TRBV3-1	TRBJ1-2	ASSQVAAPGRDYGYT
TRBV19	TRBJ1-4	ASSNRRTGGATNEKLF
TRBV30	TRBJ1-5	AWSPGHLSYSNQPQH
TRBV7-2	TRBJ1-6	ASSSDRGYNSPLH
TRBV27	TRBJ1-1	ASSLVPQGVNTEAF
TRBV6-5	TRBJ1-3	ASSYSRPGGSSGNTIY
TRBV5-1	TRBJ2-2	ASSLGVTGGLGELF
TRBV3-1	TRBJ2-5	ASSQDKRVGIETQY
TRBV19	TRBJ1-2	ASSVGHEVGHGYT
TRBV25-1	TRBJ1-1	ATRQGDTEAF
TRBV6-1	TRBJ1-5	AAGEPGQPQH
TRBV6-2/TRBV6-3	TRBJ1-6	ASSGGTGGSDSPLH
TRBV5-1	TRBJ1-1	ASSLLRENTEAF
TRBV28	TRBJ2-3	ASSLDRAVTDTQY
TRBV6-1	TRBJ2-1	ASSELAGGPDEQF
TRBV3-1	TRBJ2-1	ASRRLGGDNEQF
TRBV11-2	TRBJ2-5	ASSRDRGSQETQY
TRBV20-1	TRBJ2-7	SAKGPGTGGEY
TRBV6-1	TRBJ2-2	ASSEDLPYTGELF
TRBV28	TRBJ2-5	ASSSPRWTQY
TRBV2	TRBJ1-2	ASSARGTFNYGYT
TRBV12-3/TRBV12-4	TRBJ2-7	ASTSRTAFGEQY
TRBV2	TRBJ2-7	ASSDGGAYEQY
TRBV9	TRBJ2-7	ASSVGDAYEQY
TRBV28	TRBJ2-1	ASILSGRGNEQF
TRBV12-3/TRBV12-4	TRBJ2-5	ASSPTGPQETQY
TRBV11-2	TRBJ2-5	ASSLVFMDQY
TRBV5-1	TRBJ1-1	ASSLRQGLGTEAF
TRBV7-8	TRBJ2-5	ASSLVGAGQETQY
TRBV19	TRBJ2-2	ASKSLPTGELF